This entry describes one T cell receptor beta chain. These data originate in a study of CD8+CD57+ T cells in acquired aplastic anemia. Sequencing was done on patients that had shown CD8+CD57+ cell expansion by flow cytometry. V lost 11 bases and J 4 bases, leaving 32 bases between the germline ends. Germline-derived CDR1 and CDR2 are LNHDA and SQIVND (reference sequence). CDR3 length: 18 residues. It was genomic DNA that served as the template for profiling TCR beta VDJ and CDR3. Each CDR3 protein is one row after TCRdb ran MiXCR on the reads. The sample lists around 200,000 distinct CDR3 sequences, almost 50% seen once, with 20% in the top ten.

Sequencing input: sorted CD4+, CD8+, or CD8+CD57+ T cells (not recorded which) from PBMCs. The chain is built from TRBV19 and TRBJ1-2; D possibly corresponds to TRBD1 (5 bases). The sequence came from a human donor with aplastic anemia. CDR3 coding DNA: TGTGCCTGGACAAGGTTCTTGACAGAGCGTCATCAGTCCTATGGCTACACCTTC. This encodes CAWTRFLTERHQSYGYTF.